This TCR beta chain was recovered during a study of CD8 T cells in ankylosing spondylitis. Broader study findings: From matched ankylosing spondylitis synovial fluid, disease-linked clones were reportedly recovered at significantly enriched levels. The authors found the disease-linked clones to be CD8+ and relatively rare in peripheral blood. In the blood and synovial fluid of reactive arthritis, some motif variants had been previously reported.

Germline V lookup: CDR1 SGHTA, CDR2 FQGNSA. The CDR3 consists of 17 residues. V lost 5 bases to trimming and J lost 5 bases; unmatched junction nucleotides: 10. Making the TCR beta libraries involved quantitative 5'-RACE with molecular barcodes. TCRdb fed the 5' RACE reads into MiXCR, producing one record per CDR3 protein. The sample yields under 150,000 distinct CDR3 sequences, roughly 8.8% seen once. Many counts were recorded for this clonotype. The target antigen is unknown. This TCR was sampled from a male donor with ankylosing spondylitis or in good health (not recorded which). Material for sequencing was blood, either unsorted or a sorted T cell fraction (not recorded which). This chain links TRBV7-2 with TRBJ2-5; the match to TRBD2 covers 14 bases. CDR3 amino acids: CASSRGTSGSRDETQYF. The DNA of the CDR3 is TGTGCCAGCAGCCGAGGGACTAGCGGGAGTCGGGACGAGACCCAGTACTTC.